The next 26 T cell receptor beta chains were all read from a single sample in a study of blood T cell repertoires in COVID-19. Produced via immunoSEQ multiplex PCR; TCRdb's table is partial and in-frame only. The sample records about 270,000 clones, 75% to 90% being singletons. The sequenced sample was peripheral blood. The receptor source for this set is a woman between 65 and 79 years old with acute or convalescent COVID-19.

CDR3 protein: CASRQDRGRNIQYF. Written as DNA, the CDR3 is TGTGCCAGCAGACAGGACAGGGGGCGAAACATTCAGTACTTC. This rearrangement joins TRBV6-5 to TRBJ2-4, with 11 nucleotides matching TRBD1. The germline V gene encodes CDR1 MNHEY and CDR2 SVGAGI. The length of the CDR3 is 14 residues. V shed 6 bases, J shed 6 bases, and the junction held 4 bases outside the gene matches.

The chain couples TRBV11-2 to TRBJ1-1, with a tentative D call TRBD1 (6 bases). The CDR3 is made up of 16 amino acids. Germline lookup yields CDR1 SGHAT and CDR2 FQNNGV. V lost 2 bases and J 5 bases, leaving 18 bases between the germline ends. The CDR3 here is CASSLRLSGGRTEAFF. In DNA, the CDR3 is TGTGCCAGCAGCTTACGCCTATCTGGGGGCAGGACTGAAGCTTTCTTT.

A remark on this clone: Other DNA sequences in the same sample also yield this CDR3. The chain uses TRBV5-1 and TRBJ2-5, with D tentatively TRBD1 (6 bases). Germline loops: CDR1 SGHRS, CDR2 YFSETQ. V lost 2 bases and J 4 bases, leaving 6 bases between the germline ends. The CDR3 is made up of 12 amino acids. DNA of the CDR3: TGCGCCAGCAGCTTACAGGGAGAGACCCAGTACTTC. Translating gives CASSLQGETQYF.

The chain couples TRBV7-8 to TRBJ1-1; weak D call: TRBD1 (5 bases). In germline, CDR1 is SGHVS, CDR2 FQNEAQ. The CDR3 spans 12 residues. V lost 5 bases, J lost 6 bases, and 10 bases lay in between. CDR3 amino acids: CASSPWGAEAFF. DNA of the CDR3: TGTGCCAGCAGCCCTTGGGGCGCTGAAGCTTTCTTT.

The chain has TRBV7-3 and TRBJ1-1; 7 nucleotides line up with TRBD1. The CDR3 totals 13 residues. From germline, CDR1 is SGHTA and CDR2 FQGTGA. Losses at the gene ends were 5 bases for V and 8 bases for J; bases not matched to a gene: 8. The CDR3 bases are TGTGCCAGCAGCGTTAGACAGGGTTCCGAAGCTTTCTTT. Its protein is CASSVRQGSEAFF.

The chain employs TRBV5-1 and TRBJ2-7; TRBD1 is a possible D gene (5 bases). The germline V gene encodes CDR1 SGHRS and CDR2 YFSETQ. The CDR3 sequence is 14 residues long. V lost 4 bases to trimming and J lost 6 bases, with 17 bases between them. For the CDR3, the DNA is TGCGCCAGCAGCCCGGCCGGACACACGTCCGAGCAGTACTTC. Its protein is CASSPAGHTSEQYF.

The rearrangement joins TRBV6-5 to TRBJ1-2, with 8 bases fitting TRBD1. Germline V lookup: CDR1 MNHEY, CDR2 SVGAGI. The CDR3 runs 13 residues. V gave up 6 bases and J gave up 4 bases; unmatched junction bases: 4. The CDR3 DNA sequence: TGTGCCAGCAGCAAGACAGGGGCCTATGGCTACACCTTC. This translates into CASSKTGAYGYTF.

The V gene is TRBV11-2, the J gene TRBJ1-1; D not resolved. The V end lost 5 bases, the J end lost 4 bases, and 14 bases lay between the germline ends. CDR1 and CDR2 (germline): SGHAT, FQNNGV. The CDR3 loop spans 14 amino acids. Here the CDR3 DNA reads TGTGCCAGCAGCCCGATTCCAGAGGGCACTGAAGCTTTCTTT. Its protein is CASSPIPEGTEAFF.

The chain couples TRBV7-2 to TRBJ1-2; 9 bases agree with TRBD1. Germline lookup yields CDR1 SGHTA and CDR2 FQGNSA. Trimming cost V 4 bases and J 6 bases; bases outside gene matches: 15. The CDR3 sequence is 17 residues long. The CDR3 DNA is TGTGCCAGCAGCTCTCTCATTAGTTATTGGACAGGGGATGGCTACACCTTC. It is translated as CASSSLISYWTGDGYTF.

The rearrangement joins TRBV2 to TRBJ2-1; TRBD2 matches at 7 bases. Germline V gene sequence: CDR1 SNHLY, CDR2 FYNNEI. The CDR3 spans 14 residues. Trimming at V came to 7 bases and at J to 6 bases, leaving 9 bases not matched to a gene. The CDR3 DNA reads as TGTGCCAGCACGCTAGCGGAGGTACTCAATGAGCAGTTCTTC. Translating gives CASTLAEVLNEQFF.

The chain couples TRBV7-9 to TRBJ1-5; D is ambiguous. V shed 7 bases and J shed 2 bases, with 21 bases lying between them. This CDR3 has 17 amino acids. Germline CDR1 reads SEHNR; CDR2 reads FQNEAQ (reference sequence). The chain's CDR3 is CASTLMVGYGGNQPQHF. DNA for the CDR3: TGTGCCAGCACCTTGATGGTGGGTTACGGGGGCAATCAGCCCCAGCATTTT.

This sequence joins TRBV19 and TRBJ2-5; D possibly corresponds to TRBD1 (6 bases). The CDR3 has 15 amino acids. CDR1 is LNHDA, CDR2 SQIVND, per germline (reference sequence). V shed 5 bases and J shed 5 bases, with 18 bases lying between them. The CDR3 is CASSATGLDKETQYF. CDR3 DNA: TGTGCCAGTAGTGCGACAGGATTAGACAAGGAGACCCAGTACTTC.

The chain carries TRBV12-3 or TRBV12-4 and TRBJ1-2, with D hard to call. V was clipped by 5 bases and J by 8 bases, with 15 bases between them. CDR3 length: 13 residues. Here the CDR3 reads CASSQVVDRGYTF. The CDR3 DNA is TGTGCCAGCAGTCAGGTTGTAGATCGCGGCTACACCTTC.

The chain carries TRBV18 and TRBJ1-5; 8 bases are a match to TRBD1. V shed 6 bases, J shed 2 bases, and the junction held 3 bases outside the gene matches. Germline V CDR1 and CDR2: KGHSH, LQKENI. The CDR3 is 14 amino acids. The CDR3 sequence is CASSDRVGNQPQHF. The CDR3 DNA reads as TGTGCCAGCTCGGACAGGGTGGGCAATCAGCCCCAGCATTTT.

This sequence joins TRBV6-5 and TRBJ2-5, with 7 positions matching TRBD2. The length of the CDR3 is 13 residues. The V and J ends lost 7 bases and 4 bases, in that order; junction bases with no gene match: 6. CDR1 is MNHEY and CDR2 is SVGAGI in the germline V gene. The CDR3 bases are TGTGCCAGCATCAGAGGGGAGGGAGAGACCCAGTACTTC. Its protein is CASIRGEGETQYF.

J is TRBJ2-3 and V is TRBV14; D call uncertain. V was pared by 1 base and J by 6 bases, with 5 bases between. CDR3 length: 12 residues. The germline V gene encodes CDR1 SGHDN and CDR2 FVKESK. The CDR3 spells CASSQVLDTQYF. The CDR3 DNA follows: TGTGCCAGCAGCCAAGTTCTGGATACGCAGTATTTT.

The rearrangement uses TRBV6-5 and TRBJ2-1; D gene uncertain. CDR1 is MNHEY, CDR2 SVGAGI, per germline. Trimming took 0 bases from V and 5 from J, leaving 11 bases between them. The CDR3 is 15 residues long. The CDR3 here is CASSYSYSRNNEQFF. The CDR3 DNA reads as TGTGCCAGCAGTTACTCGTACTCCAGGAACAATGAGCAGTTCTTC.

This clone came up a few times. The chain uses TRBV2 and TRBJ1-1; D remains unclear. Looked up from germline, CDR1 is SNHLY and CDR2 is FYNNEI. Between the trimmed V and J ends, which lost 4 bases and 0 bases, there was a span of 6 bases. The CDR3 consists of 13 residues. CDR3 DNA: TGTGCCAGCAGTGCTGACTTGAACACTGAAGCTTTCTTT. As protein: CASSADLNTEAFF.

CDR3 protein: CASSQGAAGEQFF. Written as DNA, the CDR3 is TGTGCCAGTAGTCAGGGGGCGGCGGGTGAGCAGTTCTTC. This chain uses TRBV19 with TRBJ2-1, with 8 nucleotides matching TRBD1. CDR1 and CDR2 (germline): LNHDA, SQIVND (reference sequence). The CDR3 sequence is 13 residues long. V dropped 5 bases and J dropped 9; count of bases not matched to a gene: 6.

Of note for this clone: The identical CDR3 is also encoded by other nucleotide sequences in the sample. The V gene is TRBV5-1, the J gene TRBJ2-7; TRBD1 matches at 8 bases. CDR1 and CDR2 (germline): SGHRS, YFSETQ. Germline trimming cut 0 bases from V and 3 bases from J; bases unmatched to any gene: 2. The length of the CDR3 is 14 residues. The chain's CDR3 is CASSLEGQVYEQYF. CDR3 nucleotide sequence: TGCGCCAGCAGCTTGGAGGGACAGGTCTACGAGCAGTACTTC. Combining the CDR3 with reference TRBV5-1 and TRBJ2-7 gives the whole variable domain KAGVTQTPRYLIKTRGQQVTLSCSPISGHRSVSWYQQTPGQGLQFLFEYFSETQRNKGNFPGRFSGRQFSNSRSEMNVSTLELGDSALYLCASSLEGQVYEQYFGPGTRLTVT.

J is TRBJ2-5 and V is TRBV6-6, with 12 nucleotides matching TRBD2. The CDR3 is made up of 16 amino acids. V was pared by 8 bases and J by 1 base, with 8 bases of the junction left unmatched. Germline lookup yields CDR1 MNHNY and CDR2 SVGAGI (reference sequence). The CDR3 spells CASLRLAGDGQETQYF. DNA for the CDR3: TGTGCCAGCCTGAGACTAGCGGGGGATGGCCAAGAGACCCAGTACTTC.

J is TRBJ1-3 and V is TRBV7-9; TRBD1 matches at 8 bases. Germline CDR1 is SEHNR and CDR2 is FQNEAQ (reference sequence). This CDR3 is built from 13 residues. Trimming removed 4 bases from V and 7 bases from J; junction bases left unmatched: 3. The CDR3 reads CASSYQGANTIYF. In DNA, the CDR3 is TGTGCCAGCAGCTACCAGGGGGCCAACACCATATATTTT.

About this clone itself: This specimen includes other DNA sequences encoding the same CDR3. V usage is TRBV5-1 and J usage is TRBJ2-3; 7 bases match TRBD1. CDR1 is SGHRS and CDR2 is YFSETQ in the germline V gene. J gave up 5 bases and V 2 bases, and 5 bases lay outside the gene matches. This CDR3 region has 14 residues. CDR3: CASSLGTEGDTQYF. CDR3 sequence (DNA): TGCGCCAGCAGCTTAGGGACAGAGGGAGATACGCAGTATTTT.

V usage is TRBV12-3 or TRBV12-4 and J usage is TRBJ1-6, with D perhaps matching TRBD1 (6 bases). Trimming left V 10 bases short and J 10 bases short, with 17 bases between. The CDR3 consists of 13 residues. The DNA for the CDR3 is TGTGCCACCAAACAGGGCCGGGGATCACCCCTCCACTTT. Its translation is CATKQGRGSPLHF.

The chain is built from TRBV7-8 and TRBJ2-1, with 7 bases fitting TRBD1. The germline V gene encodes CDR1 SGHVS and CDR2 FQNEAQ. CDR3 length equals 13 residues. Losses at the gene ends were 5 bases for V and 8 bases for J; bases not matched to a gene: 6. In DNA form, the CDR3 reads TGTGCCAGCAGCCTACAGGGGATCGATGAGCAGTTCTTC. Translating it yields CASSLQGIDEQFF. The whole variable domain, remainder taken from reference TRBV7-8 and TRBJ2-1, is GAGVSQSPRYKVAKRGQDVALRCDPISGHVSLFWYQQALGQGPEFLTYFQNEAQLDKSGLPSDRFFAERPEGSVSTLKIQRTQQEDSAVYLCASSLQGIDEQFFGPGTRLTVL.

Points on this clone: An end of the junction differs from the germline gene, which may be a read error. The gene calls are TRBV3-1 (or the pseudogene TRBV3-2) and TRBJ2-7; 8 bases line up with TRBD2. This CDR3 spans 13 amino acids. The V gene's germline CDR1 is LGHDT and CDR2 YNNKEL (reference sequence). The CDR3 DNA reads as TGTGCCAGCAGCCAAGAGGGTTACGGGACTAGTACCTTC. Its protein is CASSQEGYGTSTF.